These T cell receptor beta chains were read from a single sample in a study of T cell repertoires in cytomegalovirus infection. These receptors are not linked to any known antigen. TCRdb called the reads again in MiXCR, with one record for every CDR3 protein. The sample has around 130,000 distinct CDR3 sequences, roughly a quarter seen once. The specimen sequenced was PBMCs, sequenced either directly or after in vitro stimulation (not recorded which). All receptors derive from a human donor in good health (CMV status not recorded). Some clones in this sample may be carry-over from other donors' samples. The CDR3 runs from the conserved cysteine through the conserved F or W. D genes are given only for firm matches. A row's size may be missing; if present it is once, few, many or a size class.

V gene	D gene	J gene	clone size	CDR3 DNA	CDR3 protein
TRBV20-1	TRBD2	TRBJ2-2	-	TGCAGTGCTAGTTCCGGGAGGGCCAACACCGGGGAGCTGTTTTTT	CSASSGRANTGELFF
TRBV5-6	TRBD2	TRBJ2-6	-	TGTGCCAGCAGCCCTCAACGGGGGGACTCTGGGGCCAACGTCCTGACTTTC	CASSPQRGDSGANVLTF
TRBV20-1	TRBD1	TRBJ1-5	many	TGCAGTGCTCAATCGACAGGGTCAGACCAGCCCCAGCATTTT	CSAQSTGSDQPQHF
TRBV7-2	-	TRBJ1-5	many	TGTGCCAGCAGCTTAGTCGGGGGGTCAGGCCAGCCCCAGCATTTT	CASSLVGGSGQPQHF
TRBV28	TRBD2	TRBJ2-7	few	TGTGCCAGCAGTTTATCCCCCAGCGGGAGGGCCATCGAGCAGTACTTC	CASSLSPSGRAIEQYF
TRBV7-2	-	TRBJ2-1	many	TGTGCCAGCAGCCTCCGACGAGACAATGAGCAGTTCTTC	CASSLRRDNEQFF
TRBV2	-	TRBJ1-2	-	TGTGCCAGCAGTCCAATACAGGGACACTATGGCTACACCTTC	CASSPIQGHYGYTF
TRBV2	-	TRBJ2-7	few	TGTGCCAGCAGTTCCCTCGGGGAAGGCGAGCAGTACTTC	CASSSLGEGEQYF
TRBV4-2	-	TRBJ2-2	-	TGTGCCAGCAGCCAAGATTCAGGCACCGGGGAGCTGTTTTTT	CASSQDSGTGELFF
TRBV7-6	-	TRBJ2-5	few	TGTGCCAGCAGTCCCGACCTAACAGGGAGGGAGACCCAGTACTTC	CASSPDLTGRETQYF
TRBV20-1	TRBD1	TRBJ2-5	-	TGCAGTGCCCCGCTTAAGGACAGGGGGATTGAGGAGACCCAGTACTTC	CSAPLKDRGIEETQYF
TRBV4-1	-	TRBJ2-2	-	TGCGCCAGCAGCCAAGTCCTGGGACTTGCGAACACCGGGGAGCTGTTTTTT	CASSQVLGLANTGELFF
TRBV7-2	-	TRBJ1-1	many	TGTGCCAGCAGCTTAGATCCGGGCATGAACACTGAAGCTTTCTTT	CASSLDPGMNTEAFF
TRBV11-2	TRBD1	TRBJ2-3	few	TGTGCCAGCGAGCTGTTCTCGGGACAGATAAGCACAGATACGCAGTATTTT	CASELFSGQISTDTQYF
TRBV5-6	-	TRBJ2-4	-	TGTGCCAGCAGCTTGGCCGGGGGAAGGGTCAAAAACATTCAGTACTTC	CASSLAGGRVKNIQYF
TRBV28	-	TRBJ1-1	few	TGTGCCAGCAGTGAATACGCTGAAGCTTTCTTT	CASSEYAEAFF